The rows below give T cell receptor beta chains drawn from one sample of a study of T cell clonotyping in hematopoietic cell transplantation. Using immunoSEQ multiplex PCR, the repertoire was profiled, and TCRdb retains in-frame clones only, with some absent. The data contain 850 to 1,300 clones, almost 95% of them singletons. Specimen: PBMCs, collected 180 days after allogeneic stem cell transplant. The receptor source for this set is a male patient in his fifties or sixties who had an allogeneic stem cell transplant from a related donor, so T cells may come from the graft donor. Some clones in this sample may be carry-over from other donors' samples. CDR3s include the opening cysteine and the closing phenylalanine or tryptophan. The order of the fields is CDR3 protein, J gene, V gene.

CASSYSWAPSNSPLHF	TRBJ1-6	TRBV6-5
CASSIGGSGADTQYF	TRBJ2-3	TRBV19
CASSTGTSDGTDTQYF	TRBJ2-3	TRBV9
CAWSLGTYEQYF	TRBJ2-7	TRBV30
CASSVGPGRDSPLHF	TRBJ1-6	TRBV9
CASSLAFGNEQFF	TRBJ2-1	TRBV7-6
CASSLGQGGRQTQYF	TRBJ2-5	TRBV5-8
CAISPISGYNTGELFF	TRBJ2-2	TRBV10-3
CASSSDSSEQYF	TRBJ2-7	TRBV5-4
CASSLRSILYEQFF	TRBJ2-1	TRBV11-2
CASSRTWTGAVVQPQHF	TRBJ1-5	TRBV19
CASSLAWGNNEQFF	TRBJ2-1	TRBV5-1
CASSEAGQAHEQYF	TRBJ2-7	TRBV6-1
CASSPGISLANVLTF	TRBJ2-6	TRBV7-8
CASSSGTSGHNEQFF	TRBJ2-1	TRBV7-8